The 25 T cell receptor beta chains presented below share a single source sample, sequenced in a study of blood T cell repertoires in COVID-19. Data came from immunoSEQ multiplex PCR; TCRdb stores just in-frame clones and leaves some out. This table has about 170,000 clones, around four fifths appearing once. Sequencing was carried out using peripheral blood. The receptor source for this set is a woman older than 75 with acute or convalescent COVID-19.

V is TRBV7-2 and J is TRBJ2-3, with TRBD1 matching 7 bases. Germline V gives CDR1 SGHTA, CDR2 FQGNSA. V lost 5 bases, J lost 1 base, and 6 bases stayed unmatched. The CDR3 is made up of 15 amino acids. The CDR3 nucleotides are TGTGCCAGCAGCAACAGACAGGGACGCACAGATACGCAGTATTTT. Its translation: CASSNRQGRTDTQYF.

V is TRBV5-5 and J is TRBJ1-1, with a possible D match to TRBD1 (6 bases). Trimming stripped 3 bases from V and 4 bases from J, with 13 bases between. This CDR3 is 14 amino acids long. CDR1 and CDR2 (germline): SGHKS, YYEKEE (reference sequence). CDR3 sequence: CASSWGGYGTEAFF. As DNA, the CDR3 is TGTGCCAGCAGCTGGGGGGGCTACGGCACTGAAGCTTTCTTT.

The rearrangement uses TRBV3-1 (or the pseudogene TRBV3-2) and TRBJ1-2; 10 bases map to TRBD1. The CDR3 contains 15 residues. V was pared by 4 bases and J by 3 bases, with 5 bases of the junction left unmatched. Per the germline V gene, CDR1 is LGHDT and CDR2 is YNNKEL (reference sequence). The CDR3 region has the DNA TGTGCCAGCAGCCGCCGGGACAGGGGTTACTATGGCTACACCTTC. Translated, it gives CASSRRDRGYYGYTF.

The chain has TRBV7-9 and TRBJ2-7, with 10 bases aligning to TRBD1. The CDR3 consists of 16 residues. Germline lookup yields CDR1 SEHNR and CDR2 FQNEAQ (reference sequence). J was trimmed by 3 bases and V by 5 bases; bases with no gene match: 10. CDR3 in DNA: TGTGCCAGCAGCCCAACCCCGGGACAGGGGTACTACGAGCAGTACTTC. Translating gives CASSPTPGQGYYEQYF.

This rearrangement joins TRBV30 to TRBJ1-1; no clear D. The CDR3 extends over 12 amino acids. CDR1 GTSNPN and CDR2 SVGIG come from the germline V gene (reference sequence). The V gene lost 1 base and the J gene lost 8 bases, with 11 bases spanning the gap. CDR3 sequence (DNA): TGTGCCTGGAGTGAGACACAATCCGAAGCTTTCTTT. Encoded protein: CAWSETQSEAFF.

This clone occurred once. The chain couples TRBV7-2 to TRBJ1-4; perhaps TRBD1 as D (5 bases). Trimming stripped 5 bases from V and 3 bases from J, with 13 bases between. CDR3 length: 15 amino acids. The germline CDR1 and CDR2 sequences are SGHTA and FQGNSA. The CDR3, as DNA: TGTGCCAGCAGCACCCGGGGGGGGGCTAATGAAAAACTGTTTTTT. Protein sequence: CASSTRGGANEKLFF.

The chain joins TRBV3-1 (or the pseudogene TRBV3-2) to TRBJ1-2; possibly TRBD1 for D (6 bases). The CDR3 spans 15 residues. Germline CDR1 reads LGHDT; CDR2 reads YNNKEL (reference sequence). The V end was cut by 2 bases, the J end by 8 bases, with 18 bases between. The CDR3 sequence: CASSQRGGRQEGYTF. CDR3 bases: TGTGCCAGCAGCCAACGGGGGGGGCGCCAGGAGGGCTACACCTTC.

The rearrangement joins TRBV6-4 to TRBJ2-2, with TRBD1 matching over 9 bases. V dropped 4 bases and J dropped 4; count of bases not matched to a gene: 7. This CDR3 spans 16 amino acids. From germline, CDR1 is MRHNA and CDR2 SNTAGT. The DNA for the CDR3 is TGTGCCAGCAGTGTCCGGGACAGGGCCGGCACCGGGGAGCTGTTTTTT. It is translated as CASSVRDRAGTGELFF.

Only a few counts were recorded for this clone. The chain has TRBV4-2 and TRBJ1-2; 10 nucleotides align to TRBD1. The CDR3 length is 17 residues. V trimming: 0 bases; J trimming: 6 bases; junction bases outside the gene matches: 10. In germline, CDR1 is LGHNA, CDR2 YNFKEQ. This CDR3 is CASSQEIVTGTGDGYTF. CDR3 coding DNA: TGTGCCAGCAGCCAAGAAATCGTTACCGGGACAGGGGATGGCTACACCTTC.

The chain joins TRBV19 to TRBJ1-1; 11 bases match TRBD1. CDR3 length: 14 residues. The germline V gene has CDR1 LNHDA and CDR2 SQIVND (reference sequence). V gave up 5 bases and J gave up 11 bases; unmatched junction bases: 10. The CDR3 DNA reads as TGTGCCAGTAGTCCACGGACAGGGGGCTTTGGGGCTTTCTTT. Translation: CASSPRTGGFGAFF.

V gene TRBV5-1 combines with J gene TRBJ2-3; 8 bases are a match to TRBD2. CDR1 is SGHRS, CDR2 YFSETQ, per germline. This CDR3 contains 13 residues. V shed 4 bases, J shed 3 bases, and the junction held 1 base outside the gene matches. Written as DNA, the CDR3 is TGCGCCAGCAGCCCGGGGGGGACAGATACGCAGTATTTT. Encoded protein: CASSPGGTDTQYF. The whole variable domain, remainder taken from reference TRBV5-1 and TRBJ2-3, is KAGVTQTPRYLIKTRGQQVTLSCSPISGHRSVSWYQQTPGQGLQFLFEYFSETQRNKGNFPGRFSGRQFSNSRSEMNVSTLELGDSALYLCASSPGGTDTQYFGPGTRLTVL.

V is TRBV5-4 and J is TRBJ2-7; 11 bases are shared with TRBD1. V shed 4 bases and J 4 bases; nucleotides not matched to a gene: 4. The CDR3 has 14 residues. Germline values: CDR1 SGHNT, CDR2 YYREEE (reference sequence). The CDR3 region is CASSRTGGPYEQYF. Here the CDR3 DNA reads TGTGCCAGCAGCCGGACAGGGGGCCCATACGAGCAGTACTTC.

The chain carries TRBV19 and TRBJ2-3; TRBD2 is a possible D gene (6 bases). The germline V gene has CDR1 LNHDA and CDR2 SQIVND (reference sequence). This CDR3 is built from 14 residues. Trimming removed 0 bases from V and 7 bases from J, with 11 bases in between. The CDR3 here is CASSIDREINTQYF. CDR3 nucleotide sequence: TGTGCCAGTAGTATAGATCGGGAGATAAATACGCAGTATTTT.

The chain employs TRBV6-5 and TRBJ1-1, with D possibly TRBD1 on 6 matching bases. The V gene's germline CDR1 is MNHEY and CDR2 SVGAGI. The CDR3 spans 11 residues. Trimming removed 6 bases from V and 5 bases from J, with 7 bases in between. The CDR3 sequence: CASSQGTEAFF. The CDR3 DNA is TGTGCCAGCAGCCAGGGGACTGAAGCTTTCTTT.

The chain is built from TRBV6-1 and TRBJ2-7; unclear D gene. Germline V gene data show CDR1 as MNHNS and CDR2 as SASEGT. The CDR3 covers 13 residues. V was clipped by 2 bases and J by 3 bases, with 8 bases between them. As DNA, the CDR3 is TGTGCCAGCAGTGAACTGAGGAACTACGAGCAGTACTTC. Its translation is CASSELRNYEQYF.

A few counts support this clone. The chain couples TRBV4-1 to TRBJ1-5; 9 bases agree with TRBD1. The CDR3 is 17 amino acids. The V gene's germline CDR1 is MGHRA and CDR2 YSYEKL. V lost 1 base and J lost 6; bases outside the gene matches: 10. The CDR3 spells CASSQAPYRGRLQPQHF. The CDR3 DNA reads TGCGCCAGCAGCCAAGCACCCTACAGGGGGCGCCTTCAGCCCCAGCATTTT.

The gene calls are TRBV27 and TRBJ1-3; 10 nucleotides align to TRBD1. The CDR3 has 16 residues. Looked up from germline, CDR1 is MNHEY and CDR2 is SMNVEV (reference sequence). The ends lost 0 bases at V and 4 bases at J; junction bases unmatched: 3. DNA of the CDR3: TGTGCCAGCAGTTTATCGGGGACAGGGGTCGGAAACACCATATATTTT. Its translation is CASSLSGTGVGNTIYF.

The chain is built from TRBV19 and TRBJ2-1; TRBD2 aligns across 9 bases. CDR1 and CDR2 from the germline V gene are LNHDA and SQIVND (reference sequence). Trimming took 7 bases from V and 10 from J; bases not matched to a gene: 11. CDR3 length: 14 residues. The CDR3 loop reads CASTGLAGYGEQFF. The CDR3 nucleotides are TGTGCCAGTACCGGGCTAGCGGGATATGGGGAGCAGTTCTTC.

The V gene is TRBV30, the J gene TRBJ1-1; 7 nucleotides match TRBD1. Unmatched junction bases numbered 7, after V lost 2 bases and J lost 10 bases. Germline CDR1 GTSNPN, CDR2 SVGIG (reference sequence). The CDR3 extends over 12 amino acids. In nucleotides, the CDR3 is TGTGCCTGGAGTAGGCGACAGGGAGTAGCTTTCTTT. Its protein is CAWSRRQGVAFF.

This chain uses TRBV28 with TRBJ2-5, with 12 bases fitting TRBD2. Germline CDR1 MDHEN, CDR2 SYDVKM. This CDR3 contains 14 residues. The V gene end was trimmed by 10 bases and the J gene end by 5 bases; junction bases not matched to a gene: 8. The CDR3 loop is CATNLAGGGETQYF. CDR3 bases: TGTGCCACCAACCTAGCGGGAGGGGGGGAGACCCAGTACTTC.

The CDR3 spells CATSDSGQESSNQPQHF. CDR3 sequence (DNA): TGTGCCACCAGTGACTCCGGACAGGAGAGTAGCAATCAGCCCCAGCATTTT. The V and J genes are TRBV24-1 and TRBJ1-5; 7 bases line up with TRBD1. V gave up 4 bases and J gave up 0 bases; unmatched junction bases: 8. Germline V CDR1 and CDR2: KGHDR, SFDVKD. The length of the CDR3 is 17 residues.

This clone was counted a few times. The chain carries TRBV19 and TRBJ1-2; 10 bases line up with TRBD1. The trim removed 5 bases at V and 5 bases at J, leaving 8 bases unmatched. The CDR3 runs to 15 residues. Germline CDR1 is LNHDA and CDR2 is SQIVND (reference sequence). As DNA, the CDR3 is TGTGCCAGTAGTCCCCGACAGGGGGCGGGTTATGGCTACACCTTC. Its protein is CASSPRQGAGYGYTF.

As DNA, the CDR3 is TGTGCCAGCAGCAAGGTGGGGACAACCCAAGTGAGGGAGACCCAGTACTTC. This codes for CASSKVGTTQVRETQYF. The gene calls are TRBV21-1 and TRBJ2-5; TRBD1, the table's D call, was not compared with the DNA. TRBV21-1 is flagged as a pseudogene. The CDR3 runs 17 residues.

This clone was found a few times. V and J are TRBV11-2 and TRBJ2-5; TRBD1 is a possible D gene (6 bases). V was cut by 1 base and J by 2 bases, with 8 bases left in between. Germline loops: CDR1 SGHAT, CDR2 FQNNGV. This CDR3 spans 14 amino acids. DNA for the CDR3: TGTGCCAGCAGCTTAGCGGGGACACAAGAGACCCAGTACTTC. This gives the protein CASSLAGTQETQYF.

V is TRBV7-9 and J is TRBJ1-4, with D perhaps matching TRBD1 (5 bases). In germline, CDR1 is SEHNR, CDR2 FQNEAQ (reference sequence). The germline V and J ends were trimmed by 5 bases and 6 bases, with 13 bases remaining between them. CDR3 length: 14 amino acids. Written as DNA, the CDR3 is TGTGCCAGCAGCCCGACAGTTCGGGATGAAAAACTGTTTTTT. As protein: CASSPTVRDEKLFF.